This entry lists 17 T cell receptor beta chains sequenced from one sample in a study of cytomegalovirus exposure and HLA in healthy donors. PCR primers comprised 60 Vbeta and 13 Jbeta primers. Some clones are missing from TCRdb's copy, which holds only in-frame ones; the method was immunoSEQ multiplex PCR. The sample shows 90,000 to 100,000 clones, 69% of them seen only once. The sequenced material came from PBMCs. The origin of the receptors is a man aged 45-65 years in good health and CMV-seronegative.

The chain links TRBV10-3 to TRBJ1-3, with D perhaps TRBD1 (6 bases). V was pared by 7 bases and J by 2 bases, with 15 bases between. CDR1 is ENHRY and CDR2 is SYGVKD in the germline V gene. This CDR3 is built from 15 residues. DNA of the CDR3: TGTGCCATCACCCCCGGGGGGGGCCCTGGAAACACCATATATTTT. This codes for CAITPGGGPGNTIYF.

The chain combines TRBV5-1 with TRBJ2-2; TRBD1 is a possible D gene (7 bases). This CDR3 has 16 amino acids. CDR1 and CDR2 from the germline V gene are SGHRS and YFSETQ. V was shortened by 5 bases and J by 2 bases, with 16 bases between the two germline ends. The CDR3 nucleotides read TGCGCCAGCAGGTCCGGCGGGACAGCTAACACCGGGGAGCTGTTTTTT. This sequence encodes CASRSGGTANTGELFF.

This clone has more than one count but fewer than ten. The V call is TRBV19, the J call TRBJ1-2; 9 bases match TRBD1. The V segment lost 4 bases and the J segment 4 bases; nucleotides outside the gene matches: 7. Germline V CDR1 and CDR2: LNHDA, SQIVND (reference sequence). The CDR3 spans 15 residues. DNA for the CDR3: TGTGCCAGTAGTAAGGGACAGGGAGTCGCCTATGGCTACACCTTC. Its protein product is CASSKGQGVAYGYTF.

The chain links TRBV14 to TRBJ1-2; D unresolved. There are 16 residues in the CDR3. Germline loops: CDR1 SGHDN, CDR2 FVKESK. The V end lost 2 bases, the J end lost 6 bases, and 19 bases lay between the germline ends. CDR3 DNA: TGTGCCAGCAGCCAAAGGGCCGGAGGCAGGTCCCATGGCTACACCTTC. Encoded protein: CASSQRAGGRSHGYTF.

The rearrangement uses TRBV10-1 and TRBJ2-7; 8 bases match TRBD1. CDR1 and CDR2 (germline): WNHNN, SYGVQD (reference sequence). CDR3 length equals 18 residues. J gave up 1 base and V 5 bases, and 16 bases lay outside the gene matches. The CDR3 loop is CASSRGSDRGRRSYEQYV. Here the CDR3 DNA reads TGCGCCAGCAGTAGGGGAAGTGACAGGGGCCGCCGGTCCTACGAGCAGTACGTC.

This chain links TRBV9 with TRBJ2-3; D is unresolved. Trimming stripped 2 bases from V and 2 bases from J, with 9 bases between. Germline CDR1 and CDR2: SGDLS and YYNGEE. There are 14 residues in the CDR3. The CDR3 loop is CASSVMTHTDTQYF. In DNA form, the CDR3 reads TGTGCCAGCAGCGTCATGACACACACAGATACGCAGTATTTT.

This clone was seen a few times. This chain connects TRBV30 to TRBJ1-1; 8 nucleotides align to TRBD1. Germline V CDR1 and CDR2: GTSNPN, SVGIG (reference sequence). With V trimmed by 0 bases and J by 5 bases, 5 bases remained unmatched. The CDR3 has 14 residues. The CDR3 loop is CAWSVNRGSTEAFF. The CDR3 bases are TGTGCCTGGAGTGTTAACAGGGGGAGTACTGAAGCTTTCTTT.

The J gene is TRBJ1-2, the V gene TRBV19, with 9 bases lining up with TRBD1. V trimming: 5 bases; J trimming: 8 bases; junction bases outside the gene matches: 12. The CDR3 is 15 residues long. Looked up from germline, CDR1 is LNHDA and CDR2 is SQIVND (reference sequence). CDR3 sequence reads: CASSGWDREAWGYTF. The CDR3 coding sequence is TGTGCCAGTAGTGGTTGGGACAGGGAGGCTTGGGGCTACACCTTC.

Regarding this clone: Other nucleotide sequences in the sample specify the same CDR3. The rearrangement uses TRBV30 and TRBJ1-5; D call uncertain. Germline V CDR1 and CDR2: GTSNPN, SVGIG (reference sequence). The CDR3 extends over 13 amino acids. Trimming cost V 1 base and J 7 bases, with 11 bases left between them. Written as DNA, the CDR3 is TGTGCCTGGAGTGGGGGAGGAAGGCAGCCCCAGCATTTT. Translated, it gives CAWSGGGRQPQHF.

The genes are TRBV5-1 and TRBJ1-2; D is possibly TRBD1 (6 bases). This CDR3 comprises 15 residues. The germline CDR1 and CDR2 sequences are SGHRS and YFSETQ. V was cut by 4 bases and J by 5 bases, with 18 bases left in between. The CDR3 sequence: CASSPEIDRIYGYTF. As DNA, the CDR3 is TGCGCCAGCAGCCCCGAGATTGACAGGATTTATGGCTACACCTTC.

The chain has TRBV7-9 and TRBJ1-3; 8 bases fit TRBD1. The CDR3 loop spans 17 amino acids. The germline V gene has CDR1 SEHNR and CDR2 FQNEAQ (reference sequence). J lost 4 bases, V lost 4 bases, and 12 bases had no gene match. DNA for the CDR3: TGTGCCAGCAGCTCAGGACAGGGAAGTTCACTGGGAAACACCATATATTTT. The encoded protein is CASSSGQGSSLGNTIYF.

The CDR3: CASSLDRPTNEKLFF. CDR3 sequence (DNA): TGCGCCAGCAGCTTGGACAGGCCAACTAATGAAAAACTGTTTTTT. The V gene is TRBV5-1, the J gene TRBJ1-4, with TRBD1 as a possible D gene (5 bases). V lost 0 bases and J lost 0, with 6 bases in between. CDR1 is SGHRS, CDR2 YFSETQ, per germline. This CDR3 has 15 amino acids. The full variable domain, rest sourced from reference TRBV5-1 and TRBJ1-4, is KAGVTQTPRYLIKTRGQQVTLSCSPISGHRSVSWYQQTPGQGLQFLFEYFSETQRNKGNFPGRFSGRQFSNSRSEMNVSTLELGDSALYLCASSLDRPTNEKLFFGSGTQLSVL.

This clone appeared once. The rearrangement uses TRBV19 and TRBJ2-7; the D gene is possibly TRBD1 (7 bases). CDR3 length: 16 amino acids. Trimming removed 4 bases at V and 4 bases at J, with 20 bases between. CDR1 is LNHDA and CDR2 is SQIVND in the germline V gene (reference sequence). The CDR3 DNA follows: TGTGCCAGTAGTAAGGGGGCTAGCGCCGCGGTTTACGAGCAGTACGTC. This gives the protein CASSKGASAAVYEQYV.

V and J are TRBV5-6 and TRBJ1-2; the D gene is possibly TRBD1 (5 bases). Germline assignment: CDR1 SGHDT and CDR2 YYEEEE. Between the trimmed V and J ends, which lost 3 bases and 5 bases, there was a span of 11 bases. The CDR3 length is 13 residues. The CDR3 sequence: CASSSSGWYGYTF. The CDR3 DNA sequence: TGTGCCAGCAGCTCGTCAGGGTGGTATGGCTACACCTTC.

This clone was counted between two and nine times. This chain joins TRBV18 and TRBJ2-7; 8 nucleotides match TRBD1. Losses at the gene ends were 6 bases for V and 5 bases for J; bases not matched to a gene: 9. The CDR3 has 14 residues. Germline CDR1 reads KGHSH; CDR2 reads LQKENI. CDR3 nucleotide sequence: TGTGCCAGCTCTCGGGCTCCAGGGGGCGACGAGCAGTACGTC. Its translation: CASSRAPGGDEQYV.

The chain carries TRBV5-6 and TRBJ1-3; TRBD1 is a possible D gene (5 bases). CDR3 length: 17 residues. Germline V CDR1 and CDR2: SGHDT, YYEEEE. Trimming removed 3 bases from V and 0 bases from J, with 16 bases in between. The CDR3 DNA reads TGTGCCAGCAGCTGGGCGGGACTCACGAGCTCTGGAAACACCATATATTTT. Protein: CASSWAGLTSSGNTIYF.

The chain links TRBV5-1 to TRBJ1-5; TRBD1 might be the D (5 bases). Germline lookup yields CDR1 SGHRS and CDR2 YFSETQ. The V gene lost 2 bases and the J gene lost 3 bases, with 9 bases spanning the gap. This CDR3 has 14 residues. The CDR3 region has the DNA TGCGCCAGCAGCTTTGGGGGGTCCAATCAGCCCCAGCATTTT. Translating it yields CASSFGGSNQPQHF.